This passage covers 23 T cell receptor beta chains from one sample sequenced in a study of T-cell reconstitution after alpha-beta-depleted transplantation in children. TCRbeta library preparation incorporated unique molecular identifiers. TCRdb itself ran the PCR reads through MiXCR, one entry per CDR3 protein. The sample gives under 400,000 distinct CDR3 sequences, around 25% of which show up once; roughly 9.8% is in the top ten. Sequencing was performed on PBMCs, mostly from graft donor cells, taken 180 days after TCRalphabeta/CD19-depleted stem cell transplant. The receptors were gathered from a male patient between 5 and 17 years old who had a stem cell transplant for acute lymphoblastic leukemia, so the T cells may come from the graft donor.

The chain combines TRBV9 with TRBJ1-6; TRBD1 matches at 9 bases. The CDR3 spans 15 residues. The trim removed 4 bases at V and 13 bases at J, leaving 12 bases unmatched. From germline, CDR1 is SGDLS and CDR2 YYNGEE. The CDR3 DNA sequence: TGTGCCAGCAGCCCCCGGGACAGGGCGTGGGGGCCCCTCCACTTT. Translating it yields CASSPRDRAWGPLHF.

This clonotype was counted a few times. This chain joins TRBV7-8 and TRBJ2-7, with 7 bases aligning to TRBD2. CDR3 length equals 15 residues. Germline trimming cut 1 base from V and 0 bases from J; bases unmatched to any gene: 3. Germline CDR1 and CDR2: SGHVS and FQNEAQ. CDR3 DNA sequence: TGTGCCAGCAGCTTAGGGCGGGAGAACTCCTACGAGCAGTACTTC. It encodes CASSLGRENSYEQYF.

This chain links TRBV10-1 with TRBJ1-2; D remains unclear. CDR3 length: 17 residues. Germline V gene lookup returns CDR1 WNHNN and CDR2 SYGVQD (reference sequence). V lost 6 bases, J lost 1 base, and 21 bases lay in between. The chain's CDR3 is CASSESSSFGFNYGYTF. For the CDR3, the DNA is TGCGCCAGCAGCGAATCCTCCTCCTTCGGTTTTAACTATGGCTACACCTTC.

The J gene is TRBJ1-5, the V gene TRBV18, with a tentative D call TRBD1 (6 bases). The germline V gene has CDR1 KGHSH and CDR2 LQKENI. Trimming took off 4 bases at V and 3 bases at J, with 13 bases between the two ends. The CDR3 totals 15 residues. The CDR3 DNA is TGTGCCAGCTCACTTTCGACAGGTTTCAATCAGCCCCAGCATTTT. This gives the protein CASSLSTGFNQPQHF. Full variable domain (missing parts from reference TRBV18 and TRBJ1-5): NAGVMQNPRHLVRRRGQEARLRCSPMKGHSHVYWYRQLPEEGLKFMVYLQKENIIDESGMPKERFSAEFPKEGPSILRIQQVVRGDSAAYFCASSLSTGFNQPQHFGDGTRLSIL.

J is TRBJ2-1 and V is TRBV29-1, with no clear D. The CDR3 has 11 amino acids. CDR1 is SQVTM and CDR2 is ANQGSEA in the germline V gene. The V and J ends lost 6 bases and 4 bases respectively, with 7 bases between them. CDR3 sequence (DNA): TGCAGCGTGACCTCTTACAATGAGCAGTTCTTC. It yields the protein CSVTSYNEQFF.

This clonotype showed up just a few times. The gene calls are TRBV7-9 and TRBJ2-1; 7 bases align to TRBD2. Trimming at V came to 5 bases and at J to 3 bases, leaving 10 bases not matched to a gene. In germline, CDR1 is SEHNR, CDR2 FQNEAQ (reference sequence). This CDR3 comprises 16 residues. The CDR3 reads CASSTRSGPDYNEQFF. The CDR3 DNA reads as TGTGCCAGCAGCACCCGTAGCGGGCCCGACTACAATGAGCAGTTCTTC.

In this sample, this clonotype turned up a few times. The chain uses TRBV18 and TRBJ2-7; D might be TRBD2 (6 bases). The V end was cut by 2 bases, the J end by 4 bases, with 9 bases between. This CDR3 has 13 amino acids. Germline V CDR1 and CDR2: KGHSH, LQKENI. CDR3 sequence (DNA): TGTGCCAGCTCACCATCGGGGGATTACGAGCAGTACTTC. Its translation is CASSPSGDYEQYF.

This clonotype was observed a handful of times. The CDR3 sequence: CASSFRIGETQYF. The CDR3, as DNA: TGTGCCAGCAGTTTCCGGATAGGAGAGACCCAGTACTTC. This chain links TRBV27 with TRBJ2-5; D not resolved. CDR1 is MNHEY and CDR2 is SMNVEV in the germline V gene (reference sequence). Deletions cut 3 bases from V and 4 bases from J, with 9 bases between. The CDR3 has 13 residues.

The chain employs TRBV3-1 and TRBJ2-7; 7 bases are a match to TRBD1. This CDR3 is built from 13 residues. Germline loops: CDR1 LGHDT, CDR2 YNNKEL (reference sequence). Unmatched junction bases numbered 2, after V lost 1 base and J lost 5 bases. CDR3 DNA: TGTGCCAGCAGCCAAGTACAGGGGAACGAGCAGTACTTC. It specifies CASSQVQGNEQYF.

The chain combines TRBV14 with TRBJ2-7; TRBD1 matches at 10 bases. The V gene end was trimmed by 3 bases and the J gene end by 2 bases; junction bases not matched to a gene: 4. Germline V gene sequence: CDR1 SGHDN, CDR2 FVKESK. The CDR3 extends over 15 amino acids. The CDR3 sequence: CASSHPGTGAYEQYF. The DNA for the CDR3 is TGTGCCAGCAGCCACCCCGGGACAGGGGCCTACGAGCAGTACTTC.

The rearrangement uses TRBV5-1 and TRBJ2-7; TRBD2 matches 8 bases. The V gene's germline CDR1 is SGHRS and CDR2 YFSETQ. The CDR3 has 15 amino acids. Losses at the gene ends were 4 bases for V and 6 bases for J; bases not matched to a gene: 12. DNA for the CDR3: TGCGCCAGCAGCCCGCTCCTAGCGGGTGTTCCCGAGCAGTACTTC. This gives the protein CASSPLLAGVPEQYF.

This chain uses TRBV11-1 with TRBJ2-7; 12 nucleotides align to TRBD2. This CDR3 has 18 amino acids. J gave up 7 bases and V 4 bases, and 17 bases lay outside the gene matches. CDR1 SGHAT and CDR2 FQDESV come from the germline V gene (reference sequence). The CDR3 DNA is TGTGCCAGCAGCTCCGAGCAGAAAAGACTAGCGGGAGTGAGGGAGCAGTACTTC. Its protein product is CASSSEQKRLAGVREQYF.

The rearrangement links TRBV5-1 to TRBJ2-5; perhaps TRBD2 as D (6 bases). The CDR3 sequence is 17 residues long. Between the trimmed V and J ends, which lost 0 bases and 1 base, there was a span of 16 bases. Germline V gene lookup returns CDR1 SGHRS and CDR2 YFSETQ. This chain's CDR3 is CASSLVGGAKPQETQYF. In DNA form, the CDR3 reads TGCGCCAGCAGCTTGGTAGGCGGGGCCAAACCCCAAGAGACCCAGTACTTC. Complete variable domain (other parts from reference TRBV5-1 and TRBJ2-5): KAGVTQTPRYLIKTRGQQVTLSCSPISGHRSVSWYQQTPGQGLQFLFEYFSETQRNKGNFPGRFSGRQFSNSRSEMNVSTLELGDSALYLCASSLVGGAKPQETQYFGPGTRLLVL.

V usage is TRBV12-3 or TRBV12-4 and J usage is TRBJ2-4; 7 nucleotides agree with TRBD1. The ends lost 1 base at V and 0 bases at J; junction bases unmatched: 3. This CDR3 spans 16 amino acids. The CDR3 sequence is CASSLGDSLAKNIQYF. The CDR3 DNA reads TGTGCCAGCAGTTTAGGGGACAGTCTAGCCAAAAACATTCAGTACTTC.

The chain employs TRBV20-1 and TRBJ2-7; tentative D call: TRBD2 (6 bases). Trimming stripped 7 bases from V and 6 bases from J, with 13 bases between. This CDR3 is built from 11 residues. CDR1 DFQATT and CDR2 SNEGSKA come from the germline V gene (reference sequence). CDR3 amino acids: CSVTPEGEQYF. In DNA form, the CDR3 reads TGCAGTGTGACGCCGGAGGGCGAGCAGTACTTC.

This clonotype came up a few times. The chain carries TRBV24-1 and TRBJ2-1; 9 bases fit TRBD1. J gave up 1 base and V 9 bases, and 9 bases lay outside the gene matches. Germline-derived CDR1 and CDR2 are KGHDR and SFDVKD. The CDR3 has 16 residues. CDR3 sequence reads: CATSRRGTGSYNEQFF. CDR3 DNA sequence: TGTGCCACCTCACGGCGAGGGACAGGGTCCTACAATGAGCAGTTCTTC.

This clonotype was observed a handful of times. The chain employs TRBV10-2 and TRBJ1-2; tentatively, D is TRBD1 (5 bases). V lost 6 bases and J lost 4, with 12 bases in between. The CDR3 is made up of 13 amino acids. Germline-derived CDR1 and CDR2 are WSHSY and SAAADI. CDR3 sequence reads: CASRWDSFYGYTF. The CDR3 DNA sequence: TGCGCCAGCAGATGGGACTCCTTCTATGGCTACACCTTC.

The chain uses TRBV9 and TRBJ2-1; TRBD2 aligns across 9 bases. CDR3 length: 17 amino acids. Germline V gives CDR1 SGDLS, CDR2 YYNGEE. V trimming: 1 base; J trimming: 4 bases; junction bases outside the gene matches: 9. The CDR3 nucleotides read TGTGCCAGCAGCGTAAGGGGTGCTAGCGGGACATACAATGAGCAGTTCTTC. This sequence encodes CASSVRGASGTYNEQFF.

The genes are TRBV5-1 and TRBJ2-1; perhaps TRBD2 as D (6 bases). Germline lookup yields CDR1 SGHRS and CDR2 YFSETQ. The length of the CDR3 is 14 residues. As DNA, the CDR3 is TGCGCTCCCTTTAAGGGAGGCCTCTACAATGAGCAGTTCTTC. The encoded protein is CAPFKGGLYNEQFF.

This clonotype has a count of ten or more. V usage is TRBV6-5 and J usage is TRBJ1-1; D is perhaps TRBD1 (6 bases). Trimming took 6 bases from V and 4 from J, leaving 12 bases between them. CDR1 is MNHEY and CDR2 is SVGAGI in the germline V gene. The CDR3 is 13 residues long. Here the CDR3 DNA reads TGTGCCAGCAGGCTACAGGGATCCACTGAAGCTTTCTTT. It codes for CASRLQGSTEAFF.

The chain links TRBV10-2 to TRBJ2-3, with a weak D call TRBD2 (6 bases). This CDR3 has 17 residues. Looked up from germline, CDR1 is WSHSY and CDR2 is SAAADI. V lost 3 bases and J 4 bases, leaving 20 bases between the germline ends. Written as DNA, the CDR3 is TGCGCCAGCAGTGACTGGGACTTTTATACGGGCCCAGATACGCAGTATTTT. This translates into CASSDWDFYTGPDTQYF.

J is TRBJ1-2 and V is TRBV5-1; a weak D match, TRBD1 (6 bases). Trimming took off 8 bases at V and 6 bases at J, with 20 bases between the two ends. CDR1 and CDR2 from the germline V gene are SGHRS and YFSETQ. The CDR3 spans 14 residues. DNA of the CDR3: TGCGCCAGTACCGGGACAATGGGCTTCGATGGCTACACCTTC. It yields the protein CASTGTMGFDGYTF. The whole variable domain, filled in from reference TRBV5-1 and TRBJ1-2, reads KAGVTQTPRYLIKTRGQQVTLSCSPISGHRSVSWYQQTPGQGLQFLFEYFSETQRNKGNFPGRFSGRQFSNSRSEMNVSTLELGDSALYLCASTGTMGFDGYTFGSGTRLTVV.

V is TRBV19 and J is TRBJ2-7, with 7 nucleotides matching TRBD2. V shed 5 bases and J 3 bases; nucleotides not matched to a gene: 19. CDR1 is LNHDA, CDR2 SQIVND, per germline (reference sequence). This CDR3 comprises 18 residues. The CDR3 bases are TGTGCCAGTAGTCCGGGGAGGGGCGGGAGTTGGGAAAGCTACGAGCAGTACTTC. Translated, it gives CASSPGRGGSWESYEQYF.